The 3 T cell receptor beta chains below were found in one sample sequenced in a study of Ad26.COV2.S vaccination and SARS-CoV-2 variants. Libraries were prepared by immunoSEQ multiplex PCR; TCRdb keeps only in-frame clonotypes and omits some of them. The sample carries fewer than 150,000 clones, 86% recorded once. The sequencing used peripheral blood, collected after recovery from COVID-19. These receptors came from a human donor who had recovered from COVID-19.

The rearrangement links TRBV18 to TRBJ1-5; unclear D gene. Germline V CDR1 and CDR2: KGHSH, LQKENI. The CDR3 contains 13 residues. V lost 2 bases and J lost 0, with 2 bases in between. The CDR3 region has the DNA TGTGCCAGCTCACCAAATAGCAATCAGCCCCAGCATTTT. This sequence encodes CASSPNSNQPQHF.

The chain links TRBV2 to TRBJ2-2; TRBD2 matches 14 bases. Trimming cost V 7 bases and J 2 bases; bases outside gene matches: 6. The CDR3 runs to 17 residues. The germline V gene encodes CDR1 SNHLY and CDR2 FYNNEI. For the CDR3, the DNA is TGTGCCAGCAAAAGACTAGCGGGGGGGACAAACACCGGGGAGCTGTTTTTT. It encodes CASKRLAGGTNTGELFF.

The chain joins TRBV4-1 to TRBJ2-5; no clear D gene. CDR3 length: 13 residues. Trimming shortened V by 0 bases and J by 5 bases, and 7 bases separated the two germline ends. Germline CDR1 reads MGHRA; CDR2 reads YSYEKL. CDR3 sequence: CASSQDRSETQYF. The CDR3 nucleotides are TGCGCCAGCAGCCAAGATCGTAGTGAGACCCAGTACTTC.